This is a list of T cell receptor beta chains from one sample in a study of long-term antiretroviral therapy in people with HIV. Method: immunoSEQ multiplex PCR; TCRdb's copy keeps in-frame clones and lacks some. The sample records tens of thousands of clones, around four fifths being singletons. The sequencing here drew on unsorted PBMCs, taken 1.1 years before starting antiretroviral therapy. The receptor set was obtained from a woman between 35 and 50 years old with HIV. Each CDR3 is given with its conserved first and last residue. The D gene is left open where the match is weak.

v_call	d_call	j_call	cdr3_aa
TRBV7-2	.	TRBJ2-4	CASSFTKNIQYF
TRBV6-6	TRBD2	TRBJ2-1	CASSTLAGGPVQFF
TRBV27	TRBD1	TRBJ1-6	CASSPDRGSSPLHF
TRBV6-1	.	TRBJ2-5	CASSDRGAGETQYF
TRBV6-1	.	TRBJ1-2	CASSTQGLGYTF
TRBV30	.	TRBJ1-3	CAWTPGAGNTIYF
TRBV5-4	.	TRBJ2-1	CASSSPNRADYNEQFF
TRBV25-1	.	TRBJ1-1	CASSGDGTNTEAFF
TRBV7-9	TRBD2	TRBJ2-7	CASSTGLAGVSLYEQYF
TRBV30	TRBD1	TRBJ2-7	CAWSTGTGNTYEQYF
TRBV5-1	TRBD1	TRBJ1-4	CASSSIQGAPEKLFF
TRBV2	.	TRBJ1-1	CASSERVRSGTEAFF
TRBV12-5	TRBD2	TRBJ2-5	CASGLVPLAGKETQYF
TRBV11-2	.	TRBJ2-1	CASSLDPGNEQFF
TRBV7-9	.	TRBJ2-1	CASSPPGSGDNEQFF
TRBV5-4	TRBD1	TRBJ1-2	CASSPGQDFNYGYTF
TRBV7-9	TRBD2	TRBJ2-5	CASSLVASGRETQYF
TRBV15	TRBD2	TRBJ2-3	CATSRGKGGSGRRTDTQYF
TRBV5-5	TRBD1	TRBJ1-2	CASSSPGGGYTF
TRBV5-4	.	TRBJ2-3	CASSFSGGRVDTQYF
TRBV18	.	TRBJ2-3	CASSPNPGDTQYF
TRBV29-1	.	TRBJ2-1	CSAAGGAAGNEQFF
TRBV19	TRBD2	TRBJ2-7	CASSAAAGSGEQYF